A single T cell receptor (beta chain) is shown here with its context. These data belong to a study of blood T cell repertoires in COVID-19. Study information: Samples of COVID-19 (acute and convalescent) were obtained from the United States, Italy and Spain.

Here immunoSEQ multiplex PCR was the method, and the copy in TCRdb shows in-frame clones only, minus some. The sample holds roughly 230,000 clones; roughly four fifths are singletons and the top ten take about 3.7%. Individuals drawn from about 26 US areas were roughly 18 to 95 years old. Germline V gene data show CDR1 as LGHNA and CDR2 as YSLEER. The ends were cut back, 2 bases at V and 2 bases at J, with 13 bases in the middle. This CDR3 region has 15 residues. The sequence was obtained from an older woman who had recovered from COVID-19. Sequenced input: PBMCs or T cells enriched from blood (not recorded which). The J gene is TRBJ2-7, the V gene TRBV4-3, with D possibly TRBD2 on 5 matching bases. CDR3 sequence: CASSQSIPGTYEQYF. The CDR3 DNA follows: TGCGCCAGCAGCCAATCCATTCCCGGGACCTACGAGCAGTACTTC.